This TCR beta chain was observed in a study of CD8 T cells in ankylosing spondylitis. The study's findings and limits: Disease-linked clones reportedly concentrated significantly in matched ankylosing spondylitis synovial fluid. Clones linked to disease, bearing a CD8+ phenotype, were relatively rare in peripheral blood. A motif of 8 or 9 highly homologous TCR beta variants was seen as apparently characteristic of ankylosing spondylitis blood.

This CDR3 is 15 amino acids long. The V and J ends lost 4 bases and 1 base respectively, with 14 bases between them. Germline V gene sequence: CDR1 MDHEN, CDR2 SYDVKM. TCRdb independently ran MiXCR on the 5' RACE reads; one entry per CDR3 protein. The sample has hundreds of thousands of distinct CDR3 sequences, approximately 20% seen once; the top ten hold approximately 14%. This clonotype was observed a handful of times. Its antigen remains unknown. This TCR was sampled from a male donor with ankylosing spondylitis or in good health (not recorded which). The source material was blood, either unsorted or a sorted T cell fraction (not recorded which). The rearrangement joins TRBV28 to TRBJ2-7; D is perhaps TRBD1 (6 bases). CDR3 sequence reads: CASSSYRERSYEQYF. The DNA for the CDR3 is TGTGCCAGCAGTTCATACAGGGAGAGATCCTACGAGCAGTACTTC. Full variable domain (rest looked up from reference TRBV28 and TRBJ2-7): DVKVTQSSRYLVKRTGEKVFLECVQDMDHENMFWYRQDPGLGLRLIYFSYDVKMKEKGDIPEGYSVSREKKERFSLILESASTNQTSMYLCASSSYRERSYEQYFGPGTRLTVT.